This T cell receptor (beta chain) was documented in a study of Tregs in tolerant kidney transplant recipients. Study-level points and caveats: The most relevant donor-specific Treg TCRbeta repertoire apparently came from expansion with activated donor B cells.

Mixed chimerism was transient after nonmyeloablative marrow transplants from related graft donors. A word on this clone: No antigen is known for it. The observed sequence ends 3 residues before the CDR3 terminus, with the missing tail filled in from the germline J gene.

Using immunoSEQ multiplex PCR, the repertoire was profiled, and TCRdb retains in-frame clones only, with some absent. The sample totals roughly 23,000 clones. CDR3 length: 13 amino acids. Germline-derived CDR1 and CDR2 are SGHTA and FQGNSA. Here the sequenced sample was CD4+ T cells from blood (PBMCs), taken 6 months after the transplant. The rearrangement uses TRBV7-2 and TRBJ1-4; D gene uncertain. This TCR came from a human patient who received a combined kidney and bone marrow transplant. T cells may partly derive from the graft donor. Partial CDR3 DNA: TGTGCCAGCAGCTTAGAGAGGGCCAGGAAA. It yields the protein CASSLERARK. The full CDR3 protein reads CASSLERARKLFF.